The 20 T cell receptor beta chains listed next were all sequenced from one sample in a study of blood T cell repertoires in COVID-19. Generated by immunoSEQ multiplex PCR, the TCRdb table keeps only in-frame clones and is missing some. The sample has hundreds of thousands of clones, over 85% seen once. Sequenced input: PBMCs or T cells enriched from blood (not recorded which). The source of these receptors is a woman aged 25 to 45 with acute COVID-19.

Here the CDR3 reads CSVVTGLNGYTF. DNA of the CDR3: TGCAGCGTTGTGACAGGACTCAATGGCTACACCTTC. The rearrangement joins TRBV29-1 to TRBJ1-2; D is possibly TRBD1 (6 bases). The CDR3 has 12 amino acids. Trimming pared 4 bases from V and 6 bases from J, leaving 12 bases between. Germline values: CDR1 SQVTM, CDR2 ANQGSEA.

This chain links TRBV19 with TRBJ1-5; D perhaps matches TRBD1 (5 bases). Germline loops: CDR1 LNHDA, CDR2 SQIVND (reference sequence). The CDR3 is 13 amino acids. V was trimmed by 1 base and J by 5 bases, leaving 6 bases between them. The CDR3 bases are TGTGCCAGTAGTATAGGGGGCTATCAGCCCCAGCATTTT. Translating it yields CASSIGGYQPQHF.

CDR3 DNA: TGCACTTGGGGGGTTAATGAAAAACTGTTTTTT. Encoded protein: CTWGVNEKLFF. This sequence joins TRBV20-1 and TRBJ1-4; D is perhaps TRBD1 (5 bases). CDR3 length: 11 amino acids. The germline CDR1 and CDR2 sequences are DFQATT and SNEGSKA (reference sequence).

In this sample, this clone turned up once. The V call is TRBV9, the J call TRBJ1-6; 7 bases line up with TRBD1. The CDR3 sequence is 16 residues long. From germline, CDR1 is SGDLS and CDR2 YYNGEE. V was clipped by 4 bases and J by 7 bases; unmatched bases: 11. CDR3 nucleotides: TGTGCCAGCAGCTCCCGACAGGGTCCCCCCAATTCACCCCTCCACTTT. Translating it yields CASSSRQGPPNSPLHF.

The CDR3 loop reads CASSLSVDRGGVYNEQFF. The DNA for the CDR3 is TGTGCCAGCAGCTTAAGTGTCGACCGCGGGGGGGTATACAATGAGCAGTTCTTC. V and J are TRBV11-2 and TRBJ2-1; 9 bases are a match to TRBD2. The CDR3 is 18 residues long. Germline V gives CDR1 SGHAT, CDR2 FQNNGV. V lost 2 bases and J lost 4; bases outside the gene matches: 12.

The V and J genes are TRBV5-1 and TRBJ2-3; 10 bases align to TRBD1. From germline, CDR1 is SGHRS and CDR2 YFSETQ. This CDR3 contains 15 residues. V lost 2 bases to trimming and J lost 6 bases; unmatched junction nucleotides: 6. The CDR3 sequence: CASSFRQGAEDTQYF. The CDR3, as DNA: TGCGCCAGCAGCTTCCGACAGGGGGCGGAGGATACGCAGTATTTT.

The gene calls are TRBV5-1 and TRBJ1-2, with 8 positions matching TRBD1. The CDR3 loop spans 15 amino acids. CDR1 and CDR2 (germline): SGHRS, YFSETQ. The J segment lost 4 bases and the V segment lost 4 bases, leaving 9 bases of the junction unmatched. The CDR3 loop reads CASSPNQGAGYGYTF. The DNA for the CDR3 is TGCGCCAGCAGCCCAAACCAGGGGGCTGGCTATGGCTACACCTTC.

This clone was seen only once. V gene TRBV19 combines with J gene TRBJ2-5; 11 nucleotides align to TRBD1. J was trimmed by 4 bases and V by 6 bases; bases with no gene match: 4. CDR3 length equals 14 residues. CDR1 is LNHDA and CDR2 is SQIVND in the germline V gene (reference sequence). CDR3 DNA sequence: TGTGCCAGTAGGGGGACAGGGGGTGGAGAGACCCAGTACTTC. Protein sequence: CASRGTGGGETQYF.

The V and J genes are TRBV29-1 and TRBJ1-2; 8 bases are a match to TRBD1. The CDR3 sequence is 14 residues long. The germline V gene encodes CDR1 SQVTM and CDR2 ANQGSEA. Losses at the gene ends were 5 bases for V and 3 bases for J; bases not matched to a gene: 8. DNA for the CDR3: TGCAGCGTTCCCGGACAGGGTGGAGACTATGGCTACACCTTC. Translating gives CSVPGQGGDYGYTF. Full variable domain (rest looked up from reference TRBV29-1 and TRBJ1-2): SAVISQKPSRDICQRGTSLTIQCQVDSQVTMMFWYRQQPGQSLTLIATANQGSEATYESGFVIDKFPISRPNLTFSTLTVSNMSPEDSSIYLCSVPGQGGDYGYTFGSGTRLTVV.

CDR3 residues: CASTLRDRGNYGYTF. CDR3 bases: TGTGCCAGCACCTTGAGGGACAGGGGGAACTATGGCTACACCTTC. The chain is built from TRBV2 and TRBJ1-2; 11 bases align to TRBD1. Germline V gene data show CDR1 as SNHLY and CDR2 as FYNNEI. The CDR3 has 15 amino acids. V dropped 7 bases and J dropped 2; count of bases not matched to a gene: 6.

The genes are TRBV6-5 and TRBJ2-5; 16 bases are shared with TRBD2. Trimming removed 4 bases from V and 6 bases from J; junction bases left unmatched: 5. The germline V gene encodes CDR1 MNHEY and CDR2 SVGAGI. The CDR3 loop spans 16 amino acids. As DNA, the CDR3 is TGTGCCAGCAGTTCGCCGGGACTAGCGGGGGGGCAGACCCAGTACTTC. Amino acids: CASSSPGLAGGQTQYF.

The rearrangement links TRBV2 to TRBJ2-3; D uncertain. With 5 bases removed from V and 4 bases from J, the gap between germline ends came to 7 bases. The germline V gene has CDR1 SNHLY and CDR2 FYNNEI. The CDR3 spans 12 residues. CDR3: CASSYSSDTQYF. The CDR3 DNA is TGTGCCAGCAGTTACTCTTCAGATACGCAGTATTTT.

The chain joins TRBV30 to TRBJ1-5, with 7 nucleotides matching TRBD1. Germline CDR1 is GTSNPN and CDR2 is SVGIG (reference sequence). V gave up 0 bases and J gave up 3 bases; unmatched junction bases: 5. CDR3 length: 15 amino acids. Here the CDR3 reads CAWSVRDRDNQPQHF. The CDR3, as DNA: TGTGCCTGGAGTGTGCGAGACAGGGACAATCAGCCCCAGCATTTT.

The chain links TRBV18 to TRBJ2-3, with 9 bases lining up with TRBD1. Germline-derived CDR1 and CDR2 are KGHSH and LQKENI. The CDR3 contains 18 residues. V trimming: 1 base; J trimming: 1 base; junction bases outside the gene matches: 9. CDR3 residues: CASSPLQGAQGGTDTQYF. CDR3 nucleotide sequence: TGTGCCAGCTCACCACTACAGGGGGCGCAGGGAGGCACAGATACGCAGTATTTT.

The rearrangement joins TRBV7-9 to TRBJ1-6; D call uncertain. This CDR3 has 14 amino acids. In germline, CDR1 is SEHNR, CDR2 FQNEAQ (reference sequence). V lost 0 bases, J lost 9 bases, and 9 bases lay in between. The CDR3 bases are TGTGCCAGCAGCTTAGCTAATCCGGGTTCACCCCTCCACTTT. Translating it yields CASSLANPGSPLHF.

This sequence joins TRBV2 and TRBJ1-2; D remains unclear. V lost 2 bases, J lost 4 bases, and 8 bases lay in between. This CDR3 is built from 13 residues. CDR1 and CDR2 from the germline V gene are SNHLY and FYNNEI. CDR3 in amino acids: CASSEMTFYGYTF. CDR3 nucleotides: TGTGCCAGCAGTGAAATGACATTCTATGGCTACACCTTC.

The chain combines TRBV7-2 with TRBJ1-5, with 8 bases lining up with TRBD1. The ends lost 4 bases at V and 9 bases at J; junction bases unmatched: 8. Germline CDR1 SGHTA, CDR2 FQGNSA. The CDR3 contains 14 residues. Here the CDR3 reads CASSSRTGLPPQHF. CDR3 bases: TGTGCCAGCAGCTCAAGGACAGGGCTTCCGCCCCAGCATTTT.

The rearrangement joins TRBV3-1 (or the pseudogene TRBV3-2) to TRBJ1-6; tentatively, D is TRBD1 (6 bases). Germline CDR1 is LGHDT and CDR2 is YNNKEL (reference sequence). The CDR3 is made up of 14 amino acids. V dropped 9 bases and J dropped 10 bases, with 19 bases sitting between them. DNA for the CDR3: TGTGCCAGTGATAAGAGGGGGTCCGGATCACCCCTCCACTTT. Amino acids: CASDKRGSGSPLHF.

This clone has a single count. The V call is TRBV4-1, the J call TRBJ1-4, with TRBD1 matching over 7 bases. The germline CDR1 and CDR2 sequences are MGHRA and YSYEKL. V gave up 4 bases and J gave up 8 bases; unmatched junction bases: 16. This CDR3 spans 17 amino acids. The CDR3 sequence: CASSPERGLGGREKLFF. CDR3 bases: TGCGCCAGCAGCCCCGAGAGGGGGCTAGGGGGTAGGGAAAAACTGTTTTTT.

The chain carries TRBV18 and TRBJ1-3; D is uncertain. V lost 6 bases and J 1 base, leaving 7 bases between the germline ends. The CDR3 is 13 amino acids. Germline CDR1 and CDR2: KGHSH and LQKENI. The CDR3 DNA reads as TGTGCCAGCTCTCGGGAGTCTGGAAACACCATATATTTT. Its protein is CASSRESGNTIYF.